Presented here are 25 T cell receptor beta chains from one specimen sequenced in a study of CD8+ T cells in alopecia areata. Isolated RNA was reverse transcribed into cDNA used as the sequencing template. The repertoire was sequenced with immunoSEQ multiplex PCR; TCRdb's copy has only in-frame clones and lacks some. The sample contains about 200,000 clones, roughly 56% of which appear only once. Sequenced sample: CD8+ T cells sorted from blood. These receptors all stem from a human donor in good health.

This clone was counted a few times. This rearrangement joins TRBV4-1 to TRBJ1-1, with TRBD1 as a possible D gene (6 bases). CDR3 length: 15 amino acids. Germline V gene data show CDR1 as MGHRA and CDR2 as YSYEKL. V gave up 1 base and J gave up 0 bases, with 9 bases separating them. CDR3 in amino acids: CASSQGGGLNTEAFF. In DNA, the CDR3 is TGCGCCAGCAGCCAAGGGGGGGGGCTGAACACTGAAGCTTTCTTT.

The rearrangement links TRBV30 to TRBJ2-7; D uncertain. Germline CDR1 is GTSNPN and CDR2 is SVGIG (reference sequence). The ends were cut back, 0 bases at V and 7 bases at J, with 10 bases in the middle. The CDR3 consists of 12 residues. CDR3 sequence reads: CAWSVGSWEQYF. CDR3 bases: TGTGCCTGGAGTGTCGGGTCGTGGGAGCAGTACTTC.

The chain combines TRBV29-1 with TRBJ1-1; D is ambiguous. This CDR3 region has 12 residues. The germline V and J ends were trimmed by 5 bases and 1 base, with 8 bases remaining between them. Germline-derived CDR1 and CDR2 are SQVTM and ANQGSEA. In nucleotides, the CDR3 is TGCAGCGTTTCAATGGGGAACACTGAAGCTTTCTTT. This translates into CSVSMGNTEAFF.

The chain has TRBV25-1 and TRBJ1-1; D gene unclear. Trimming shortened V by 6 bases and J by 4 bases, and 9 bases separated the two germline ends. There are 12 residues in the CDR3. In germline, CDR1 is MGHDK, CDR2 SYGVNS. The CDR3, as DNA: TGTGCCAGCAGCGGGGTCGGCACTGAAGCTTTCTTT. This translates into CASSGVGTEAFF.

This rearrangement joins TRBV2 to TRBJ2-5; TRBD2 might be the D (6 bases). Germline assignment: CDR1 SNHLY and CDR2 FYNNEI. V lost 3 bases and J 4 bases, leaving 15 bases between the germline ends. The CDR3 runs to 15 residues. The CDR3 bases are TGTGCCAGCAGTGAGATTCTGGGGGGTAGAGAGACCCAGTACTTC. Translated, it gives CASSEILGGRETQYF. The full variable domain, with the rest looked up from reference TRBV2 and TRBJ2-5, is EPEVTQTPSHQVTQMGQEVILRCVPISNHLYFYWYRQILGQKVEFLVSFYNNEISEKSEIFDDQFSVERPDGSNFTLKIRSTKLEDSAMYFCASSEILGGRETQYFGPGTRLLVL.

The sample holds a few counts of this clone. The rearrangement joins TRBV12-5 to TRBJ2-1; a possible D gene is TRBD2 (5 bases). CDR3 size: 13 residues. The V gene lost 1 base and the J gene lost 7 bases, with 8 bases spanning the gap. Germline lookup yields CDR1 LGHNT and CDR2 FRNRAP. This chain's CDR3 is CASGLDSGNEQFF. In DNA form, the CDR3 reads TGTGCTAGTGGTTTGGACAGCGGAAATGAGCAGTTCTTC. Complete variable domain (other parts from reference TRBV12-5 and TRBJ2-1): DARVTQTPRHKVTEMGQEVTMRCQPILGHNTVFWYRQTMMQGLELLAYFRNRAPLDDSGMPKDRFSAEMPDATLATLKIQPSEPRDSAVYFCASGLDSGNEQFFGPGTRLTVL.

The V call is TRBV27, the J call TRBJ1-1, with 8 bases matching TRBD1. The length of the CDR3 is 14 residues. Looked up from germline, CDR1 is MNHEY and CDR2 is SMNVEV (reference sequence). V shed 2 bases, J shed 4 bases, and the junction held 3 bases outside the gene matches. CDR3 protein: CASSLNDRGTEAFF. The CDR3, as DNA: TGTGCCAGCAGTTTAAACGACAGGGGCACTGAAGCTTTCTTT.

The CDR3 reads CSVETEIMNTEAFF. For the CDR3, the DNA is TGCAGCGTTGAAACCGAAATTATGAACACTGAAGCTTTCTTT. The rearrangement links TRBV29-1 to TRBJ1-1; no clear D. The CDR3 totals 14 residues. Germline loops: CDR1 SQVTM, CDR2 ANQGSEA. Between the trimmed V and J ends, which lost 2 bases and 0 bases, there was a span of 10 bases.

The rearrangement joins TRBV15 to TRBJ2-5; TRBD2 is a possible D gene (7 bases). Between the trimmed V and J ends, which lost 8 bases and 7 bases, there was a span of 20 bases. The germline V gene has CDR1 LNHNV and CDR2 YYDKDF (reference sequence). The CDR3 has 14 residues. The CDR3 region has the DNA TGTGCCACCCCCTGGGAGGGAGGGGGGGCGACCCAGTACTTC. Protein: CATPWEGGGATQYF.

The chain links TRBV18 to TRBJ2-7; no definite D call. Germline lookup yields CDR1 KGHSH and CDR2 LQKENI. The length of the CDR3 is 17 residues. Trimming removed 5 bases from V and 4 bases from J, with 24 bases in between. The CDR3 loop reads CASSFARASWISYEQYF. CDR3 coding DNA: TGTGCCAGCTCATTCGCCCGGGCCTCGTGGATCTCTTACGAGCAGTACTTC.

The V gene is TRBV15, the J gene TRBJ2-3; a weak D match, TRBD2 (5 bases). Between the trimmed V and J ends, which lost 3 bases and 4 bases, there was a span of 8 bases. Germline loops: CDR1 LNHNV, CDR2 YYDKDF (reference sequence). CDR3 length: 13 amino acids. In DNA, the CDR3 is TGTGCCACCAGCAGTGAAGCGGCAGATACGCAGTATTTT. Translated, it gives CATSSEAADTQYF.

The chain has TRBV25-1 and TRBJ2-7; D not certain. This CDR3 has 13 amino acids. Trimming cost V 5 bases and J 4 bases, with 12 bases left between them. In germline, CDR1 is MGHDK, CDR2 SYGVNS. The chain's CDR3 is CASSSYVSYEQYF. CDR3 nucleotide sequence: TGTGCCAGCAGTAGCTACGTAAGTTACGAGCAGTACTTC.

The chain carries TRBV6-7 and TRBJ1-1; possibly TRBD1 for D (6 bases). TRBV6-7 is placed among ORFs of uncertain function. V gave up 0 bases and J gave up 9 bases, with 23 bases separating them. The CDR3 is 17 amino acids. The CDR3 DNA reads TGTGCCAGCAGTTACTCCTGGGTAGGGGGAGACCCTGAAAAAGCTTTCTTT. It specifies CASSYSWVGGDPEKAFF.

This clone was found a few times. This chain links TRBV5-1 with TRBJ2-1, with D possibly TRBD2 on 7 matching bases. CDR1 and CDR2 (germline): SGHRS, YFSETQ. The V gene lost 1 base and the J gene lost 4 bases, with 18 bases spanning the gap. The CDR3 covers 17 residues. CDR3 sequence: CASSLSAGGPDYNEQFF. CDR3 bases: TGCGCCAGCAGCTTGTCTGCCGGGGGGCCCGATTACAATGAGCAGTTCTTC.

This clone was observed a few times. The V gene is TRBV7-3, the J gene TRBJ2-1; D may match TRBD1 or TRBD2 (5 bases each). The germline V gene encodes CDR1 SGHTA and CDR2 FQGTGA. The CDR3 totals 13 residues. The V end was cut by 3 bases, the J end by 9 bases, with 12 bases between. The CDR3 sequence is CASSFGAGSEQFF. The CDR3 nucleotides are TGTGCCAGCAGCTTTGGGGCTGGGAGTGAGCAGTTCTTC. Using reference TRBV7-3 and TRBJ2-1 for the parts outside the CDR3, the full variable domain is GAGVSQTPSNKVTEKGKYVELRCDPISGHTALYWYRQSLGQGPEFLIYFQGTGAADDSGLPNDRFFAVRPEGSVSTLKIQRTERGDSAVYLCASSFGAGSEQFFGPGTRLTVL.

The rearrangement uses TRBV2 and TRBJ2-7; D is uncertain. Trimming shortened V by 6 bases and J by 2 bases, and 8 bases separated the two germline ends. This CDR3 region has 12 residues. The V gene's germline CDR1 is SNHLY and CDR2 FYNNEI. The CDR3 DNA follows: TGTGCCAGCAGACCACTCCCCTACGAGCAGTACTTC. Translated, it gives CASRPLPYEQYF.

This chain uses TRBV29-1 with TRBJ2-2, with 10 bases lining up with TRBD2. The V segment lost 4 bases and the J segment 0 bases; nucleotides outside the gene matches: 2. This CDR3 is built from 15 residues. In germline, CDR1 is SQVTM, CDR2 ANQGSEA. The CDR3 DNA is TGCAGCGTTGTACTAGCGGGGCCGAACACCGGGGAGCTGTTTTTT. This codes for CSVVLAGPNTGELFF.

This clone was seen a few times. The chain carries TRBV29-1 and TRBJ1-1; D is unclear. This CDR3 contains 12 residues. The germline gives CDR1 SQVTM, CDR2 ANQGSEA. Trimming shortened V by 5 bases and J by 6 bases, and 13 bases separated the two germline ends. CDR3 sequence: CSVLLGMPEAFF. CDR3 nucleotide sequence: TGCAGCGTTTTACTGGGCATGCCTGAAGCTTTCTTT. The entire variable domain, with the rest obtained from reference TRBV29-1 and TRBJ1-1, is as follows: SAVISQKPSRDICQRGTSLTIQCQVDSQVTMMFWYRQQPGQSLTLIATANQGSEATYESGFVIDKFPISRPNLTFSTLTVSNMSPEDSSIYLCSVLLGMPEAFFGQGTRLTVV.

V usage is TRBV27 and J usage is TRBJ1-1; 8 nucleotides line up with TRBD1. The CDR3 has 15 residues. Germline CDR1 reads MNHEY; CDR2 reads SMNVEV (reference sequence). V was pared by 3 bases and J by 5 bases, with 8 bases of the junction left unmatched. DNA of the CDR3: TGTGCCAGCAGTTTCGGGACAGGTGGAGGGACTGAAGCTTTCTTT. Residues: CASSFGTGGGTEAFF.

The V call is TRBV29-1, the J call TRBJ2-7; the match to TRBD2 covers 11 bases. Trimming at V came to 1 base and at J to 3 bases, leaving 11 bases not matched to a gene. Germline V gene data show CDR1 as SQVTM and CDR2 as ANQGSEA. The length of the CDR3 is 17 residues. Written as DNA, the CDR3 is TGCAGCGTTGAAGGACTAGCGGGGATGTCGAACGACTACGAGCAGTACTTC. Translation: CSVEGLAGMSNDYEQYF.

There are a few counts of this clone. The gene calls are TRBV19 and TRBJ1-1; D call uncertain. Germline CDR1 LNHDA, CDR2 SQIVND (reference sequence). V lost 6 bases and J lost 1, with 9 bases in between. The CDR3 sequence is 13 residues long. The CDR3 protein is CASRFNKNTEAFF. CDR3 bases: TGTGCCAGTAGATTCAATAAGAACACTGAAGCTTTCTTT.

This clone has a handful of counts. The CDR3 sequence is CASSQVGRVNTGELFF. The CDR3 coding sequence is TGCGCCAGCAGCCAAGTGGGAAGGGTAAACACCGGGGAGCTGTTTTTT. J is TRBJ2-2 and V is TRBV4-1, with D unresolved. The CDR3 consists of 16 residues. Germline V gene sequence: CDR1 MGHRA, CDR2 YSYEKL. Trimming removed 1 base from V and 2 bases from J, with 11 bases in between.

This clone has more than one count but fewer than ten. CDR3 sequence reads: CASSLGQGWGYTF. CDR3 nucleotide sequence: TGTGCCAGCAGCTTAGGTCAGGGATGGGGCTACACCTTC. The rearrangement links TRBV7-2 to TRBJ1-2; D perhaps matches TRBD1 (5 bases). Trimming took 1 base from V and 8 from J, leaving 11 bases between them. The CDR3 loop spans 13 amino acids. Germline CDR1 SGHTA, CDR2 FQGNSA. Full variable domain (remainder filled in from reference TRBV7-2 and TRBJ1-2): GAGVSQSPSNKVTEKGKDVELRCDPISGHTALYWYRQSLGQGLEFLIYFQGNSAPDKSGLPSDRFSAERTGGSVSTLTIQRTQQEDSAVYLCASSLGQGWGYTFGSGTRLTVV.

This clone was recorded a few times. The chain has TRBV10-2 and TRBJ1-4; D gene unclear. This CDR3 contains 12 residues. The germline CDR1 and CDR2 sequences are WSHSY and SAAADI. V lost 10 bases and J lost 2, with 8 bases in between. Here the CDR3 reads CATTGTNEKLFF. CDR3 in DNA: TGCGCCACCACCGGCACTAATGAAAAACTGTTTTTT.

There are a few counts of this clone. The CDR3 here is CASSLGTANTIYF. CDR3 nucleotide sequence: TGTGCCAGCAGCTTGGGTACAGCAAACACCATATATTTT. V gene TRBV5-4 combines with J gene TRBJ1-3, with unresolved D. The germline V and J ends were trimmed by 0 bases and 6 bases, with 7 bases remaining between them. Germline V gene lookup returns CDR1 SGHNT and CDR2 YYREEE (reference sequence). CDR3 length equals 13 residues.